The rows below give T cell receptor beta chains drawn from one sample of a study of beta chain features in type 1 diabetes. Some clones are missing from TCRdb's copy, which holds only in-frame ones; the method was immunoSEQ multiplex PCR. The table shows 100,000 to 150,000 clones, with roughly 10% occurring only once. Sequenced input: central memory CD4+ T cells from blood. The source is a man in his thirties or forties with type 1 diabetes. Both conserved end residues are trimmed from each CDR3. Each record gives: V gene, J gene, CDR3 protein.

v_gene: TRBV18; j_gene: TRBJ2-1; CDR3aa: ASSPAGHTYNEQF
v_gene: TRBV18; j_gene: TRBJ1-5; CDR3aa: ASSPEAGGSTQH
v_gene: TRBV5-6; j_gene: TRBJ2-5; CDR3aa: ASTRDRKETQY
v_gene: TRBV4-3; j_gene: TRBJ2-7; CDR3aa: ASSRTSGGLPYEQY
v_gene: TRBV4-1; j_gene: TRBJ2-7; CDR3aa: ASSQDIVGTGYSYEQY
v_gene: TRBV7-2; j_gene: TRBJ1-2; CDR3aa: ASSVPGGRGYT
v_gene: TRBV28; j_gene: TRBJ2-6; CDR3aa: ASSSSAGVFGANVLT
v_gene: TRBV18; j_gene: TRBJ1-1; CDR3aa: ASSPYITGETEAF
v_gene: TRBV5-6; j_gene: TRBJ2-3; CDR3aa: ASSYGLAADTQY
v_gene: TRBV7-3; j_gene: TRBJ2-1; CDR3aa: ASSSGTSGLSEQF
v_gene: TRBV29-1; j_gene: TRBJ2-3; CDR3aa: SVEETGADTQY
v_gene: TRBV28; j_gene: TRBJ2-7; CDR3aa: ASSLGTGGSYEQY
v_gene: TRBV20-1; j_gene: TRBJ1-1; CDR3aa: SGQGDTEAF
v_gene: TRBV2; j_gene: TRBJ2-7; CDR3aa: ASSEQGSEQY
v_gene: TRBV28; j_gene: TRBJ1-2; CDR3aa: ASRLAQGRNYGYT
v_gene: TRBV19; j_gene: TRBJ1-5; CDR3aa: ASSIGQGSNQPQH
v_gene: TRBV28; j_gene: TRBJ2-7; CDR3aa: ASSPTSGGLYEQY
v_gene: TRBV7-9; j_gene: TRBJ2-7; CDR3aa: ASVGDYEQY
v_gene: TRBV30; j_gene: TRBJ2-1; CDR3aa: AWSVPGIYNEQF
v_gene: TRBV4-3; j_gene: TRBJ2-2; CDR3aa: ASSQERADSSGELF
v_gene: TRBV29-1; j_gene: TRBJ1-2; CDR3aa: SVDQENYGYT
v_gene: TRBV7-6; j_gene: TRBJ2-5; CDR3aa: ASSFNGETQY
v_gene: TRBV5-1; j_gene: TRBJ2-1; CDR3aa: ASSNPSGAEQF
v_gene: TRBV2; j_gene: TRBJ2-3; CDR3aa: ASSVGGLKY
v_gene: TRBV19; j_gene: TRBJ2-7; CDR3aa: ASSISLQAPIGQY
v_gene: TRBV15; j_gene: TRBJ2-6; CDR3aa: ATSRGRDTALT
v_gene: TRBV29-1; j_gene: TRBJ1-1; CDR3aa: SVEEAGEAF
v_gene: TRBV5-4; j_gene: TRBJ2-7; CDR3aa: ASSFGGHDYEQY
v_gene: TRBV7-9; j_gene: TRBJ1-4; CDR3aa: ASSLGGPSGEKLF
v_gene: TRBV9; j_gene: TRBJ1-5; CDR3aa: ASSPRTGEPQH
v_gene: TRBV2; j_gene: TRBJ1-2; CDR3aa: ASRAGEWGYT
v_gene: TRBV7-3; j_gene: TRBJ2-3; CDR3aa: ASSLTPVTDTQY
v_gene: TRBV6-5; j_gene: TRBJ2-3; CDR3aa: ASRAGTTFTDTQY
v_gene: TRBV18; j_gene: TRBJ1-1; CDR3aa: ASSSTGENTEAF
v_gene: TRBV11-2; j_gene: TRBJ1-1; CDR3aa: ASSLSANTEAF
v_gene: TRBV9; j_gene: TRBJ1-1; CDR3aa: ASSVSPQGGDTEAF
v_gene: TRBV5-1; j_gene: TRBJ2-3; CDR3aa: ASSLAGGPTDTQY
v_gene: TRBV4-3; j_gene: TRBJ1-5; CDR3aa: ASSQVYTGNQPQH
v_gene: TRBV30; j_gene: TRBJ2-3; CDR3aa: AWSEVALPHTQY
v_gene: TRBV7-8; j_gene: TRBJ2-7; CDR3aa: ASSRTGVYEQY
v_gene: TRBV7-9; j_gene: TRBJ2-7; CDR3aa: ASSLNGGEQY
v_gene: TRBV7-3; j_gene: TRBJ2-3; CDR3aa: ASSANRDTDTQY
v_gene: TRBV7-2; j_gene: TRBJ1-5; CDR3aa: ASSLALQGAGQPQH
v_gene: TRBV28; j_gene: TRBJ2-4; CDR3aa: ASSQGTGRNIQY
v_gene: TRBV19; j_gene: TRBJ1-6; CDR3aa: ASSGSSGYNSPLH